The clone carrying this T cell receptor beta chain has ten or more counts. Its antigen is unknown. The sample belongs to a study of CD8 T cells in ankylosing spondylitis. TCRdb analysed the 5' RACE reads with MiXCR anew, one entry per CDR3 protein. The sample has about 250,000 distinct CDR3 sequences; 7.5% to 9.5% are singletons. Points from the study as a whole: Characteristic, it appeared, of ankylosing spondylitis blood was a TCR beta motif of roughly eight highly homologous variants. Several of the motif variants were reported before in synovial fluid and blood from reactive arthritis.

This TCR was recovered from a female donor with ankylosing spondylitis or in good health (not recorded which). Specimen: blood, either unsorted or a sorted T cell fraction (not recorded which).

CDR3 DNA sequence: TGTGCCAGCAGCAAAAACCAACAGAGCTCTGGAAACACCATATATTTT. It specifies CASSKNQQSSGNTIYF. The chain combines TRBV6-2 or TRBV6-3 with TRBJ1-3; no firm D call. The CDR3 sequence is 16 residues long. Germline-derived CDR1 and CDR2 are MNHEY and SVGEGT. With 6 bases removed from V and 0 bases from J, the gap between germline ends came to 15 bases.